These 14 T cell receptor beta chains share one sample of origin, sequenced in a study of cytomegalovirus exposure and HLA in healthy donors. Researchers ran the PCR with 60 Vbeta and 13 Jbeta primers. Assay: immunoSEQ multiplex PCR; the TCRdb copy retains only in-frame clones and omits some. The sample holds under 200,000 clones, around 90% seen once. Input material: PBMCs. The source of these receptors is a boy younger than 10 in good health and CMV-seronegative.

This rearrangement joins TRBV11-2 to TRBJ1-6; TRBD1 might be the D (5 bases). The CDR3 extends over 16 amino acids. Trimming took off 4 bases at V and 8 bases at J, with 18 bases between the two ends. Germline CDR1 and CDR2: SGHAT and FQNNGV. The CDR3 spells CASSYRFQGFYSPLHF. The CDR3 coding sequence is TGTGCCAGCAGCTACCGATTCCAGGGCTTTTATTCACCCCTCCACTTT.

The rearrangement uses TRBV11-1 and TRBJ1-6, with D possibly being TRBD1 (6 bases). V lost 5 bases and J 4 bases, leaving 12 bases between the germline ends. This CDR3 is 15 amino acids long. Per germline, CDR1 SGHAT and CDR2 FQDESV (reference sequence). CDR3 sequence reads: CASSPGTLYNSPLHF. The CDR3 DNA reads as TGTGCCAGCAGCCCAGGGACACTTTATAATTCACCCCTCCACTTT.

V and J are TRBV5-1 and TRBJ1-5; no firm D call. The CDR3 is 11 residues long. Trimming took 3 bases from V and 7 from J, leaving 5 bases between them. Germline lookup yields CDR1 SGHRS and CDR2 YFSETQ. Written as DNA, the CDR3 is TGCGCCAGCAGCTCGCGGCAGCCCCAGCATTTT. It codes for CASSSRQPQHF.

V gene TRBV4-1 combines with J gene TRBJ1-6, with 8 bases fitting TRBD1. The CDR3 has 15 residues. From germline, CDR1 is MGHRA and CDR2 YSYEKL. With 2 bases clipped from V and 6 bases from J, the junction kept 3 bases outside the gene matches. CDR3 residues: CASSQFGTGNSPLHF. The CDR3, as DNA: TGCGCCAGCAGCCAATTCGGGACAGGTAATTCACCCCTCCACTTT.

The rearrangement uses TRBV5-1 and TRBJ1-1, with D unclear. Trimming pared 5 bases from V and 8 bases from J, leaving 13 bases between. CDR1 is SGHRS and CDR2 is YFSETQ in the germline V gene. This CDR3 is 12 amino acids long. The CDR3 region is CASRGSGVEAFF. The CDR3 DNA reads as TGCGCCAGCAGGGGGAGTGGTGTGGAAGCTTTCTTT.

This rearrangement joins TRBV4-1 to TRBJ1-3, with a possible D match to TRBD1 (6 bases). Germline CDR1 is MGHRA and CDR2 is YSYEKL. CDR3 length equals 16 residues. V gave up 0 bases and J gave up 4 bases, with 13 bases separating them. CDR3 DNA: TGCGCCAGCAGCCAAGATCAGGGGCTGGGAGGAAACACCATATATTTT. Its translation: CASSQDQGLGGNTIYF.

This chain joins TRBV6-5 and TRBJ2-5, with TRBD2 matching over 7 bases. With V trimmed by 1 base and J by 3 bases, 2 bases remained unmatched. CDR1 is MNHEY, CDR2 SVGAGI, per germline. The CDR3 totals 14 residues. The CDR3 loop is CASSYFRGEETQYF. The CDR3 DNA reads TGTGCCAGCAGTTACTTTCGGGGGGAAGAGACCCAGTACTTC.

The genes are TRBV7-9 and TRBJ1-2; 7 bases map to TRBD1. V gave up 5 bases and J gave up 4 bases; unmatched junction bases: 4. Germline V gives CDR1 SEHNR, CDR2 FQNEAQ (reference sequence). The CDR3 covers 13 residues. CDR3 loop: CASSRQGRYGYTF. The CDR3 region has the DNA TGTGCCAGCAGCAGACAGGGCCGCTATGGCTACACCTTC.

The V and J genes are TRBV6-1 and TRBJ1-1; TRBD1 agrees at 9 bases. V lost 4 bases and J lost 2; bases outside the gene matches: 8. CDR1 is MNHNS and CDR2 is SASEGT in the germline V gene. The CDR3 loop spans 16 amino acids. The CDR3 spells CASSASPGQGNTEAFF. CDR3 in DNA: TGTGCCAGCAGTGCTTCCCCGGGACAGGGTAACACTGAAGCTTTCTTT.

V and J are TRBV5-5 and TRBJ2-1; 8 bases line up with TRBD2. V was clipped by 4 bases and J by 3 bases; unmatched bases: 9. The CDR3 consists of 16 residues. The V gene's germline CDR1 is SGHKS and CDR2 YYEKEE (reference sequence). This chain's CDR3 is CASSPGDTSGYNEQFF. CDR3 nucleotides: TGTGCCAGCAGCCCGGGCGACACTAGCGGCTACAATGAGCAGTTCTTC.

The chain combines TRBV6-6 with TRBJ1-1; D gene ambiguous. Looked up from germline, CDR1 is MNHNY and CDR2 is SVGAGI (reference sequence). Trimming left V 9 bases short and J 1 base short, with 12 bases between. The CDR3 contains 13 residues. Here the CDR3 reads CASVRGRNTEAFF. CDR3 DNA: TGTGCCAGTGTCCGGGGAAGGAACACTGAAGCTTTCTTT.

The V gene is TRBV2, the J gene TRBJ2-7; a weak D match, TRBD1 (6 bases). The germline V and J ends were trimmed by 6 bases and 2 bases, with 17 bases remaining between them. The germline V gene has CDR1 SNHLY and CDR2 FYNNEI. The CDR3 runs 15 residues. The CDR3 loop is CASRGEIRTAYEQYF. As DNA, the CDR3 is TGTGCCAGCAGGGGGGAGATAAGGACAGCCTACGAGCAGTACTTC.

The CDR3 DNA follows: TGTGCCAGCAGCTGGGACAGGGGAAGGATTGACGGCTACACCTTC. It is translated as CASSWDRGRIDGYTF. The chain is built from TRBV5-8 and TRBJ1-2; TRBD1 matches at 10 bases. CDR1 is SGHTS, CDR2 YDEGEE, per germline. V dropped 3 bases and J dropped 8; count of bases not matched to a gene: 10. CDR3 length: 15 amino acids.

The rearrangement uses TRBV7-6 and TRBJ2-3, with 9 bases that match TRBD2. With 4 bases clipped from V and 2 bases from J, the junction kept 4 bases outside the gene matches. This CDR3 has 15 residues. Germline V gene lookup returns CDR1 SGHVS and CDR2 FNYEAQ. The CDR3: CASSSSGDLTDTQYF. CDR3 bases: TGTGCCAGCAGCTCTAGCGGGGACCTCACAGATACGCAGTATTTT.